A single sample is the source of the 20 T cell receptor beta chains below, sequenced in a study of blood T cell repertoires in COVID-19. Sequencing used immunoSEQ multiplex PCR; TCRdb keeps in-frame clones, though not all of them. The sample records 25,000 to 35,000 clones, approximately 88% being singletons. Source material: peripheral blood. These receptor sequences come from a woman aged 40 to 50 with active or convalescent COVID-19.

V gene TRBV9 combines with J gene TRBJ1-1, with TRBD1 as a possible D gene (5 bases). Germline-derived CDR1 and CDR2 are SGDLS and YYNGEE. This CDR3 has 11 residues. V shed 8 bases and J shed 8 bases, with 13 bases lying between them. CDR3 DNA sequence: TGTGCCAGTGCCAGGGAACCAGAAGCTTTCTTT. Its translation: CASAREPEAFF.

V and J are TRBV5-1 and TRBJ1-1; 7 bases fit TRBD1. The length of the CDR3 is 12 residues. CDR1 SGHRS and CDR2 YFSETQ come from the germline V gene. Trimming removed 4 bases from V and 6 bases from J; junction bases left unmatched: 3. CDR3 region: CASSPQGAEAFF. The CDR3 DNA reads as TGCGCCAGCAGCCCGCAGGGGGCTGAAGCTTTCTTT. Full variable domain (remainder filled in from reference TRBV5-1 and TRBJ1-1): KAGVTQTPRYLIKTRGQQVTLSCSPISGHRSVSWYQQTPGQGLQFLFEYFSETQRNKGNFPGRFSGRQFSNSRSEMNVSTLELGDSALYLCASSPQGAEAFFGQGTRLTVV.

This clone was found a few times. The CDR3 nucleotides are TGCGCCAGCAGCTGGGGACAGGCGAACACTGAAGCTTTCTTT. It codes for CASSWGQANTEAFF. The chain has TRBV5-1 and TRBJ1-1, with 8 bases identical to TRBD1. The junction had 2 bases not matched to a gene; V was cut back by 3 bases and J by 1 base. This CDR3 has 14 amino acids. Germline-derived CDR1 and CDR2 are SGHRS and YFSETQ.

The chain employs TRBV3-1 (or the pseudogene TRBV3-2) and TRBJ2-1; 10 nucleotides agree with TRBD2. The V gene's germline CDR1 is LGHDT and CDR2 YNNKEL (reference sequence). This CDR3 has 15 amino acids. Trimming at V came to 3 bases and at J to 7 bases, leaving 6 bases not matched to a gene. The DNA of the CDR3 is TGTGCCAGCAGCCATCCCGGGACTAGCGTTAATGAGCAGTTCTTC. Its translation is CASSHPGTSVNEQFF.

This clone was observed a single time. The chain has TRBV6-5 and TRBJ1-2; TRBD1 matches at 7 bases. Germline V gene lookup returns CDR1 MNHEY and CDR2 SVGAGI. V was pared by 3 bases and J by 4 bases, with 8 bases of the junction left unmatched. The CDR3 runs to 15 residues. CDR3 in DNA: TGTGCCAGCAGTTATACCGGACAGGCGGGCTATGGCTACACCTTC. Its translation: CASSYTGQAGYGYTF.

This chain joins TRBV25-1 and TRBJ1-1; TRBD1 matches 7 bases. CDR1 MGHDK and CDR2 SYGVNS come from the germline V gene. V lost 10 bases to trimming and J lost 5 bases; unmatched junction nucleotides: 13. The CDR3 runs to 14 residues. The CDR3: CATTRRGGGTEAFF. CDR3 nucleotides: TGTGCCACCACCCGCAGAGGGGGCGGAACTGAAGCTTTCTTT.

The count of this clone is one. J is TRBJ1-1 and V is TRBV7-9; tentatively, D is TRBD1 (6 bases). Germline V gene data show CDR1 as SEHNR and CDR2 as FQNEAQ (reference sequence). The CDR3 length is 16 residues. Between the trimmed V and J ends, which lost 5 bases and 3 bases, there was a span of 19 bases. The CDR3 here is CASSILGGAVDTEAFF. The DNA of the CDR3 is TGTGCCAGCAGCATCCTTGGGGGCGCCGTGGACACTGAAGCTTTCTTT.

The V gene is TRBV9, the J gene TRBJ2-5; a weak D match, TRBD1 (5 bases). The germline V gene encodes CDR1 SGDLS and CDR2 YYNGEE. The CDR3 length is 14 residues. Trimming left V 1 base short and J 4 bases short, with 11 bases between. CDR3 protein: CASSVSQGRETQYF. The DNA for the CDR3 is TGTGCCAGCAGCGTATCGCAGGGCAGAGAGACCCAGTACTTC.

The chain uses TRBV2 and TRBJ1-1; 10 positions agree with TRBD1. Germline CDR1 and CDR2: SNHLY and FYNNEI. Trimming cost V 6 bases and J 5 bases; bases outside gene matches: 12. The CDR3 is 16 residues long. This chain's CDR3 is CASSVPGQGLRTEAFF. DNA for the CDR3: TGTGCCAGCAGCGTCCCGGGACAGGGGTTGAGGACTGAAGCTTTCTTT.

V gene TRBV9 combines with J gene TRBJ2-4; D perhaps matches TRBD2 (7 bases). V lost 4 bases and J 15 bases, leaving 26 bases between the germline ends. The germline gives CDR1 SGDLS, CDR2 YYNGEE. The CDR3 contains 15 residues. CDR3 sequence (DNA): TGTGCCAGCAGCACCCGGCTTGGGGGGGCTGAGGCTTTGTACTTC. It yields the protein CASSTRLGGAEALYF.

This clone was found once. The chain has TRBV5-8 and TRBJ2-1; TRBD2 matches 10 bases. Germline trimming cut 4 bases from V and 2 bases from J; bases unmatched to any gene: 12. The CDR3 spans 18 residues. Germline CDR1 and CDR2: SGHTS and YDEGEE. This CDR3 reads CASSLEGLAGGPYNEQFF. CDR3 nucleotide sequence: TGTGCCAGCAGCCTGGAAGGGTTAGCGGGGGGCCCCTACAATGAGCAGTTCTTC.

This sequence joins TRBV7-6 and TRBJ2-2, with TRBD2 identical over 8 bases. V lost 2 bases and J lost 3; bases outside the gene matches: 8. Germline values: CDR1 SGHVS, CDR2 FNYEAQ. This CDR3 comprises 17 residues. CDR3 amino acids: CASSLRAGESHTGELFF. The CDR3 region has the DNA TGTGCCAGCAGCTTAAGAGCGGGAGAAAGTCACACCGGGGAGCTGTTTTTT.

For the CDR3, the DNA is TGTGCCATCAGTTTCCAGGGGGAGAGCACTGAAGCTTTCTTT. This gives the protein CAISFQGESTEAFF. V and J are TRBV10-3 and TRBJ1-1; 7 bases are a match to TRBD1. CDR1 is ENHRY and CDR2 is SYGVKD in the germline V gene. The CDR3 loop spans 14 amino acids. J was trimmed by 4 bases and V by 5 bases; bases with no gene match: 7.

The V and J genes are TRBV10-3 and TRBJ2-7; D uncertain. This CDR3 region has 15 residues. Germline V gene sequence: CDR1 ENHRY, CDR2 SYGVKD. Trimming took 2 bases from V and 1 from J, leaving 12 bases between them. CDR3 DNA: TGTGCCATCAGTGAGGGCAGAGGCTATTCCTACGAGCAGTACTTC. Encoded protein: CAISEGRGYSYEQYF.

This chain joins TRBV28 and TRBJ1-2; tentative D call: TRBD1 (5 bases). The CDR3 contains 13 residues. In germline, CDR1 is MDHEN, CDR2 SYDVKM. V lost 5 bases and J 2 bases, leaving 9 bases between the germline ends. The CDR3: CASSLTENYGYTF. The CDR3 DNA reads TGTGCCAGCAGTCTGACAGAGAACTATGGCTACACCTTC.

The chain employs TRBV27 and TRBJ2-7, with D possibly matching TRBD2 (6 bases). Trimming stripped 5 bases from V and 2 bases from J, with 16 bases between. Germline CDR1 is MNHEY and CDR2 is SMNVEV (reference sequence). The CDR3 contains 15 residues. The CDR3 DNA is TGTGCCAGCAGTGCCCGCGGGACGGGGCCCTACGAGCAGTACTTC. Translating it yields CASSARGTGPYEQYF.

The CDR3 sequence is CASSDGPHTEAFF. The CDR3 DNA is TGTGCCAGCAGTGATGGGCCCCACACTGAAGCTTTCTTT. The V gene is TRBV27, the J gene TRBJ1-1; the D is unclear. In germline, CDR1 is MNHEY, CDR2 SMNVEV (reference sequence). V was trimmed by 5 bases and J by 3 bases, leaving 10 bases between them. The CDR3 consists of 13 residues.

This clone has a handful of counts. This sample also contains other DNA sequences that code for the same CDR3. The V gene is TRBV6-5, the J gene TRBJ1-3, with TRBD1 matching 7 bases. Trimming at V came to 5 bases and at J to 2 bases, leaving 3 bases not matched to a gene. The CDR3 totals 14 residues. The germline V gene has CDR1 MNHEY and CDR2 SVGAGI. The CDR3 region has the DNA TGTGCCAGCAGTCGTACAGGGGCTGGAAACACCATATATTTT. This translates into CASSRTGAGNTIYF.

This chain uses TRBV6-1 with TRBJ1-1; 7 positions agree with TRBD1. V lost 3 bases, J lost 1 base, and 2 bases stayed unmatched. CDR1 and CDR2 from the germline V gene are MNHNS and SASEGT. The CDR3 has 14 amino acids. The CDR3 here is CASSETGQNTEAFF. The CDR3 DNA reads as TGTGCCAGCAGTGAGACAGGGCAGAACACTGAAGCTTTCTTT.

This chain links TRBV27 with TRBJ2-7; D is undetermined. Trimming took off 5 bases at V and 6 bases at J, with 8 bases between the two ends. The CDR3 runs to 11 residues. Germline assignment: CDR1 MNHEY and CDR2 SMNVEV (reference sequence). Here the CDR3 reads CASSPYLEQYF. CDR3 DNA: TGTGCCAGCAGTCCCTACCTCGAGCAGTACTTC.